This T cell receptor beta chain stems from a study of spatial heterogeneity in lung cancer. Overall study: Within tumor regions, the number of TCR transcripts tracked closely with a T cell module score obtained from matched bulk RNA-seq.

TCRdb called the 5' RACE reads again in MiXCR, with one record for every CDR3 protein. In the table there are more than 20,000 distinct CDR3 sequences, 5% to 7% of which are singletons. Time point specified: sample taken at primary tumor resection. Samples were obtained from some 70 donors, all untreated early-stage non-small cell lung cancer patients. This clonotype was recorded at least ten times. Its cognate antigen is unknown. The CDR3 has 17 amino acids. Germline values: CDR1 MNHEY, CDR2 SVGAGI. Trimming shortened V by 6 bases and J by 5 bases, and 26 bases separated the two germline ends. Study-wide results and limits: One measure, the expanded intratumoral alpha and beta TCR count, tracked tumor mutation counts. Counts for ubiquitous and regional expanded TCRs went along with ubiquitous and regional nonsynonymous mutations, respectively.

The sequence was obtained from a male donor with early-stage non-small cell lung cancer. This specimen was lung tumor tissue, taken at surgery. The gene calls are TRBV6-5 and TRBJ2-7, with D uncertain. CDR3 nucleotide sequence: TGTGCCAGCAGCCCCCGCGCCGGCCGACACCAGCCCCACGAGCAGTACTTC. Encoded protein: CASSPRAGRHQPHEQYF.